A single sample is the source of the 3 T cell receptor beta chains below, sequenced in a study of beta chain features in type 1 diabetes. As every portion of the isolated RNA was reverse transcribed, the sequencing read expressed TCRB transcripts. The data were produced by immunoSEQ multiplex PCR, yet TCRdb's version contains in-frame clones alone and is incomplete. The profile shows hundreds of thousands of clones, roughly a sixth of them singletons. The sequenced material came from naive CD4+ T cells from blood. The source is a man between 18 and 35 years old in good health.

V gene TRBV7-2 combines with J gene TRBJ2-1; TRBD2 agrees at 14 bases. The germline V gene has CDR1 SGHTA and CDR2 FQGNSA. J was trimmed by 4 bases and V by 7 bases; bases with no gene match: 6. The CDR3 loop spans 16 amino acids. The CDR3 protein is CASTGTSGGHYNEQFF. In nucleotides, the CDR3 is TGTGCCAGCACCGGGACTAGCGGGGGCCATTACAATGAGCAGTTCTTC.

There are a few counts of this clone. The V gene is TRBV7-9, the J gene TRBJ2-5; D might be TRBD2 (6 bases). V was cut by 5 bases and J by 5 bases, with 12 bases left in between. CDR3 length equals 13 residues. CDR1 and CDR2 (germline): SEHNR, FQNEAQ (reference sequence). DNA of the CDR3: TGTGCCAGCAGCCCTACTAGCTGGGAGACCCAGTACTTC. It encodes CASSPTSWETQYF.

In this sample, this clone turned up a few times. CDR3 amino acids: CASSPGYREGTEAFF. DNA of the CDR3: TGTGCCAGCTCTCCGGGATACAGGGAGGGCACTGAAGCTTTCTTT. The chain couples TRBV18 to TRBJ1-1; a possible D gene is TRBD1 (6 bases). Germline loops: CDR1 KGHSH, CDR2 LQKENI. This CDR3 region has 15 residues. Trimming took 6 bases from V and 4 from J, leaving 18 bases between them.